Sequencing of this TCR beta chain was carried out in a study of cytomegalovirus exposure and HLA in healthy donors. Study-level points and caveats: In a later analysis, compared with equally common non-associated chains, HLA-associated beta chains were more expanded. An analysis that was carried out later associated fewer than 20,000 TCR beta sequences with HLA alleles at 0.05 false discovery rate. Among CMV-associated TCR beta chains, most appeared HLA-restricted in a later analysis.

PCR amplification relied on 60 Vbeta primers (plus 13 Jbeta primers). Original handling: Around 11 million of tens of millions of unique TCR beta chains were shared, per a later count. Sequencing used immunoSEQ multiplex PCR; TCRdb keeps in-frame clones, though not all of them. That table is the source of V, J and clone size, and D and trimming were worked out from the DNA. The sample gives approximately 160,000 clones, around 79% of which show up once; over 2% is in the top ten. Worth noting for this clone: Antigen unknown.

The receptor's source is a woman aged 40 to 50 in good health and CMV-seropositive. Sequencing was carried out using PBMCs.

CDR3 sequence reads: CASSSSSGANYEQYF. Written as DNA, the CDR3 is TGTGCCAGCAGTTCTTCTAGCGGGGCCAACTACGAGCAGTACTTC. The chain combines TRBV28 with TRBJ2-7; 9 bases align to TRBD2. J gave up 3 bases and V 4 bases, and 7 bases lay outside the gene matches. CDR1 and CDR2 from the germline V gene are MDHEN and SYDVKM. The CDR3 runs to 15 residues. Together with reference TRBV28 and TRBJ2-7, the CDR3 gives the full variable domain: DVKVTQSSRYLVKRTGEKVFLECVQDMDHENMFWYRQDPGLGLRLIYFSYDVKMKEKGDIPEGYSVSREKKERFSLILESASTNQTSMYLCASSSSSGANYEQYFGPGTRLTVT.